Listed here is a single T cell receptor (beta chain). The target antigen is unknown. TCRdb's copy holds only in-frame clones and misses some; the assay was immunoSEQ multiplex PCR. The table lists 130,000 to 150,000 clones, around 89% of them singletons. The source of the sample is a study of T cell responses to AZD1222 COVID-19 vaccine. Findings and caveats of the study: Of spike-specific TCRs, nearly half reportedly target regions left unmutated in variants. The CD4 TCRs associated with vaccination extended across spike and predominated at 160-218 and 743-854. The number of AZD1222 recipients seropositive at baseline was only five or six. Vaccination with two AZD1222 doses was followed by a rise in Spike-specific TCR breadth and depth.

The sequence was obtained from an adult in good health. Material: peripheral blood, obtained on day 0 of AZD1222 vaccination.

CDR3 protein: CASSRTVGEQFF. In DNA form, the CDR3 reads TGTGCCAGCAGCCGGACCGTCGGTGAGCAGTTCTTC. V usage is TRBV12-3 or TRBV12-4 and J usage is TRBJ2-1, with D unclear. The V end lost 6 bases, the J end lost 9 bases, and 12 bases lay between the germline ends. The CDR3 contains 12 residues.